This T cell receptor (beta chain) emerged from a study of T cells after yellow fever vaccination. Production of TCR cDNA was by 5'RACE template switching, which also added a universal primer site and UMIs. TCRdb independently ran MiXCR on the 5' RACE reads; one entry per CDR3 protein. The sample carries hundreds of thousands of distinct CDR3 sequences, roughly 17% recorded once. Trimming removed 1 base from V and 5 bases from J, with 11 bases in between. This CDR3 contains 14 residues. Germline V gene lookup returns CDR1 SQVTM and CDR2 ANQGSEA. Study-wide results and limits: Post-booster repertoires again held most primary-vaccination clones (about 95% CD4, approximately 90% CD8). Some clonotypes were seen in both the CD4 and the CD8 compartments. These made up a small share and likely arose from convergent recombination.

Comments on this clonotype: What it binds is not known.

The source was PBMCs, collected less than 6 days after the first yellow fever vaccination. V gene TRBV29-1 combines with J gene TRBJ1-4; maybe TRBD1 (6 bases). This receptor was identified in a man between 18 and 29 years old who received the YFV17D yellow fever vaccine. The CDR3 DNA follows: TGCAGCGTTGAAGTCCCGGGGGCGAATGAAAAACTGTTTTTT. The encoded protein is CSVEVPGANEKLFF. Full variable domain (outside the CDR3, taken from reference TRBV29-1 and TRBJ1-4): SAVISQKPSRDICQRGTSLTIQCQVDSQVTMMFWYRQQPGQSLTLIATANQGSEATYESGFVIDKFPISRPNLTFSTLTVSNMSPEDSSIYLCSVEVPGANEKLFFGSGTQLSVL.